The clone carrying this TCR beta chain was observed at least ten times. The antigen is undetermined. The data were obtained in a study of identical twins. The study, taken as a whole, reports: Insertions were reduced in abundant cord blood beta clonotypes but not in memory repertoires.

TCRdb recomputed calls from the 5' RACE reads with MiXCR, one row per CDR3 protein. The data hold under 400,000 distinct CDR3 sequences, with 7% to 9.5% observed a single time. V lost 1 base, J lost 4 bases, and 6 bases lay in between. The CDR3 sequence is 13 residues long. In germline, CDR1 is SGHRS, CDR2 YFSETQ. This receptor was identified in a woman in her forties or fifties in good health. V usage is TRBV5-1 and J usage is TRBJ1-5; weak D call: TRBD1 (6 bases). What was sequenced was naive T cells sorted from blood. In nucleotides, the CDR3 is TGCGCCAGCAGCTTGACAGGGAATCAGCCCCAGCATTTT. Protein product: CASSLTGNQPQHF.